Presented here are 22 T cell receptor beta chains from one specimen sequenced in a study of shared clonotypes between healthy human individuals. Sequencing used immunoSEQ multiplex PCR; TCRdb keeps in-frame clones, though not all of them. The sample contains approximately 480,000 clones, over 75% of which appear only once. The sequenced sample was PBMCs. The receptors shown here come from a woman aged 35 to 49 in good health. Some clones in this sample may be carry-over from other donors' samples.

This sequence joins TRBV7-7 and TRBJ2-7, with no clear D. The CDR3 length is 12 residues. CDR1 SSHAT and CDR2 FNYEAQ come from the germline V gene (reference sequence). Trimming took off 7 bases at V and 0 bases at J, with 7 bases between the two ends. This chain's CDR3 is CASIGLSYEQYF. DNA for the CDR3: TGTGCCAGCATTGGTCTCTCCTACGAGCAGTACTTC.

The rearrangement joins TRBV6-1 to TRBJ2-7; TRBD2 aligns across 10 bases. Germline-derived CDR1 and CDR2 are MNHNS and SASEGT. This CDR3 comprises 15 residues. V was pared by 4 bases and J by 2 bases, with 5 bases of the junction left unmatched. The CDR3 bases are TGTGCCAGCAGTGTCTATAGCGGGGGGACCTACGAGCAGTACTTC. Encoded protein: CASSVYSGGTYEQYF.

CDR3: CASARGRSSYNEQFF. CDR3 nucleotides: TGTGCCAGCGCGAGGGGCAGGAGCTCCTACAATGAGCAGTTCTTC. This sequence joins TRBV6-1 and TRBJ2-1, with D tentatively TRBD1 or TRBD2 (5 bases each). The CDR3 sequence is 15 residues long. In germline, CDR1 is MNHNS, CDR2 SASEGT. V was trimmed by 8 bases and J by 0 bases, leaving 14 bases between them.

The chain uses TRBV19 and TRBJ2-3; 7 bases are shared with TRBD1. The CDR3 is made up of 16 amino acids. With V trimmed by 6 bases and J by 0 bases, 9 bases remained unmatched. Germline V gene sequence: CDR1 LNHDA, CDR2 SQIVND (reference sequence). CDR3 region: CASSDRNRGSTDTQYF. The CDR3 nucleotides are TGTGCCAGTAGCGACAGGAACAGGGGTAGCACAGATACGCAGTATTTT. Supplemented by reference TRBV19 and TRBJ2-3, the full variable domain reads DGGITQSPKYLFRKEGQNVTLSCEQNLNHDAMYWYRQDPGQGLRLIYYSQIVNDFQKGDIAEGYSVSREKKESFPLTVTSAQKNPTAFYLCASSDRNRGSTDTQYFGPGTRLTVL.

The rearrangement links TRBV27 to TRBJ2-7, with 7 bases identical to TRBD1. Germline V gene data show CDR1 as MNHEY and CDR2 as SMNVEV (reference sequence). After removal of 6 bases from V and 2 bases from J, the junction contained 10 bases not matched to a gene. This CDR3 comprises 15 residues. The CDR3 nucleotides are TGTGCCAGCAGGGCGACGGGACAGTTAACCTACGAGCAGTACTTC. Its translation is CASRATGQLTYEQYF.

The chain employs TRBV9 and TRBJ1-5; unclear D gene. The germline V gene encodes CDR1 SGDLS and CDR2 YYNGEE. The CDR3 is 15 amino acids. V dropped 0 bases and J dropped 0 bases, with 7 bases sitting between them. This chain's CDR3 is CASSVDDASNQPQHF. CDR3 coding DNA: TGTGCCAGCAGCGTAGATGATGCTAGCAATCAGCCCCAGCATTTT. The full variable domain, rest sourced from reference TRBV9 and TRBJ1-5, is DSGVTQTPKHLITATGQRVTLRCSPRSGDLSVYWYQQSLDQGLQFLIQYYNGEERAKGNILERFSAQQFPDLHSELNLSSLELGDSALYFCASSVDDASNQPQHFGDGTRLSIL.

The gene calls are TRBV10-3 and TRBJ2-7; 12 nucleotides line up with TRBD2. The CDR3 is 14 residues long. Losses at the gene ends were 7 bases for V and 0 bases for J; bases not matched to a gene: 1. Looked up from germline, CDR1 is ENHRY and CDR2 is SYGVKD. CDR3 sequence reads: CAIKGLAGSYEQYF. The CDR3 nucleotides are TGTGCCATCAAGGGACTAGCGGGCTCCTACGAGCAGTACTTC.

V and J are TRBV10-3 and TRBJ2-1; D tentatively reads TRBD1 or TRBD2 (5 bases each). CDR3 length equals 12 residues. CDR1 is ENHRY, CDR2 SYGVKD, per germline. V was pared by 10 bases and J by 5 bases, with 12 bases between. CDR3 nucleotide sequence: TGTGCCACCCGGGACCGTGACAATGAGCAGTTCTTC. Its translation is CATRDRDNEQFF.

The V and J genes are TRBV5-1 and TRBJ2-2; 10 bases line up with TRBD2. The CDR3 has 16 residues. Germline V gene lookup returns CDR1 SGHRS and CDR2 YFSETQ. Losses at the gene ends were 5 bases for V and 2 bases for J; bases not matched to a gene: 6. The CDR3 DNA reads as TGCGCCAGCAGTGTACTAGCGGGAATTAACACCGGGGAGCTGTTTTTT. This sequence encodes CASSVLAGINTGELFF. The full variable domain, rest sourced from reference TRBV5-1 and TRBJ2-2, is KAGVTQTPRYLIKTRGQQVTLSCSPISGHRSVSWYQQTPGQGLQFLFEYFSETQRNKGNFPGRFSGRQFSNSRSEMNVSTLELGDSALYLCASSVLAGINTGELFFGEGSRLTVL.

The rearrangement joins TRBV28 to TRBJ2-7; 9 bases map to TRBD2. This CDR3 spans 13 amino acids. The germline gives CDR1 MDHEN, CDR2 SYDVKM. Trimming cost V 5 bases and J 8 bases; bases outside gene matches: 7. CDR3 DNA sequence: TGTGCCAGCAGTCTTTCGGCTAGCGGGAAGCAGTACTTC. It yields the protein CASSLSASGKQYF.

The chain links TRBV27 to TRBJ2-2, with 9 bases matching TRBD2. The CDR3 loop spans 15 amino acids. Germline assignment: CDR1 MNHEY and CDR2 SMNVEV (reference sequence). V dropped 5 bases and J dropped 2; count of bases not matched to a gene: 3. This CDR3 is CASSRLAGNTGELFF. For the CDR3, the DNA is TGTGCCAGCAGTCGTCTAGCGGGAAACACCGGGGAGCTGTTTTTT.

The CDR3 DNA sequence: TGTGCCAGCAGCTTAAGCCACACCGGGGAGCTGTTTTTT. Residues: CASSLSHTGELFF. V gene TRBV7-3 combines with J gene TRBJ2-2; D unclear. The length of the CDR3 is 13 residues. V was clipped by 1 base and J by 3 bases, with 3 bases between them. Germline V gives CDR1 SGHTA, CDR2 FQGTGA.

The chain is built from TRBV4-1 and TRBJ1-3; TRBD1 agrees at 10 bases. V was clipped by 0 bases and J by 0 bases; unmatched bases: 17. Germline-derived CDR1 and CDR2 are MGHRA and YSYEKL. This CDR3 has 22 amino acids. The CDR3 protein is CASSQEWASGTGVISSGNTIYF. CDR3 bases: TGCGCCAGCAGCCAAGAATGGGCCTCCGGGACAGGGGTTATCAGCTCTGGAAACACCATATATTTT.

The V gene is TRBV2, the J gene TRBJ2-7, with D uncertain. Trimming pared 4 bases from V and 1 base from J, leaving 5 bases between. Germline values: CDR1 SNHLY, CDR2 FYNNEI. The length of the CDR3 is 12 residues. The CDR3, as DNA: TGTGCCAGCAGTGCACAATCCTACGAGCAGTACTTC. Protein sequence: CASSAQSYEQYF. Using reference TRBV2 and TRBJ2-7 for the parts outside the CDR3, the full variable domain is EPEVTQTPSHQVTQMGQEVILRCVPISNHLYFYWYRQILGQKVEFLVSFYNNEISEKSEIFDDQFSVERPDGSNFTLKIRSTKLEDSAMYFCASSAQSYEQYFGPGTRLTVT.

Only one count was recorded for this clone. V usage is TRBV28 and J usage is TRBJ2-2, with 9 bases aligning to TRBD1. The V and J ends lost 7 bases and 5 bases, in that order; junction bases with no gene match: 8. In germline, CDR1 is MDHEN, CDR2 SYDVKM. CDR3 length: 15 amino acids. Here the CDR3 DNA reads TGTGCCAGCACCCGGACAGGGGCAGGGACCGGGGAGCTGTTTTTT. It is translated as CASTRTGAGTGELFF.

This clone has at least ten counts. The chain couples TRBV27 to TRBJ2-1, with 11 bases identical to TRBD2. Losses at the gene ends were 5 bases for V and 9 bases for J; bases not matched to a gene: 12. Germline V gives CDR1 MNHEY, CDR2 SMNVEV (reference sequence). The CDR3 has 16 amino acids. CDR3 in amino acids: CASSPWLAGGYSEQFF. Written as DNA, the CDR3 is TGTGCCAGCAGTCCCTGGCTAGCGGGAGGATATAGTGAGCAGTTCTTC.

This clone has only one observation. The chain employs TRBV5-6 and TRBJ2-1; D gene ambiguous. This CDR3 contains 11 residues. CDR1 and CDR2 (germline): SGHDT, YYEEEE. Trimming cost V 4 bases and J 9 bases, with 8 bases left between them. CDR3 nucleotides: TGTGCCAGCAGCCGGGCGTTTGAGCAGTTCTTC. It translates to CASSRAFEQFF. Looking up the rest from reference TRBV5-6 and TRBJ2-1 gives the full variable domain: DAGVTQSPTHLIKTRGQQVTLRCSPKSGHDTVSWYQQALGQGPQFIFQYYEEEERQRGNFPDRFSGHQFPNYSSELNVNALLLGDSALYLCASSRAFEQFFGPGTRLTVL.

The rearrangement joins TRBV30 to TRBJ1-4; maybe TRBD1 (6 bases). This CDR3 is 13 amino acids long. Trimming took off 3 bases at V and 5 bases at J, with 10 bases between the two ends. Germline loops: CDR1 GTSNPN, CDR2 SVGIG (reference sequence). The CDR3 region has the DNA TGTGCCTGGAGGACAGGATCCAATGAAAAACTGTTTTTT. Its translation: CAWRTGSNEKLFF.

The chain recombines TRBV29-1 with TRBJ2-1; 10 nucleotides line up with TRBD2. V lost 7 bases to trimming and J lost 5 bases; unmatched junction nucleotides: 8. The CDR3 sequence is 14 residues long. CDR1 is SQVTM, CDR2 ANQGSEA, per germline. The CDR3 reads CSAKGLANNNEQFF. CDR3 bases: TGCAGCGCCAAGGGACTAGCGAACAACAATGAGCAGTTCTTC.

CDR3 nucleotides: TGTGCCAGCAGCTTGCCGTACTGGACTAGCGACGAGCAGTACTTC. This encodes CASSLPYWTSDEQYF. This rearrangement joins TRBV5-6 to TRBJ2-7; 9 bases agree with TRBD2. Per the germline V gene, CDR1 is SGHDT and CDR2 is YYEEEE. V lost 1 base and J lost 5; bases outside the gene matches: 7. This CDR3 is built from 15 residues. Filled out from reference TRBV5-6 and TRBJ2-7, the complete variable domain reads DAGVTQSPTHLIKTRGQQVTLRCSPKSGHDTVSWYQQALGQGPQFIFQYYEEEERQRGNFPDRFSGHQFPNYSSELNVNALLLGDSALYLCASSLPYWTSDEQYFGPGTRLTVT.

The chain couples TRBV5-4 to TRBJ1-5, with D possibly TRBD1 on 6 matching bases. CDR3 length equals 17 residues. The germline V gene encodes CDR1 SGHNT and CDR2 YYREEE (reference sequence). The V gene lost 2 bases and the J gene lost 5 bases, with 20 bases spanning the gap. CDR3 nucleotides: TGTGCCAGCAGCTTCCCTGAGGGGGGTGGGAAATATCAGCCCCAGCATTTT. Its translation is CASSFPEGGGKYQPQHF. Supplemented by reference TRBV5-4 and TRBJ1-5, the full variable domain reads ETGVTQSPTHLIKTRGQQVTLRCSSQSGHNTVSWYQQALGQGPQFIFQYYREEENGRGNFPPRFSGLQFPNYSSELNVNALELDDSALYLCASSFPEGGGKYQPQHFGDGTRLSIL.

CDR3 in amino acids: CASRPGTSGAYEQYF. CDR3 in DNA: TGTGCCAGCAGACCCGGGACTAGCGGGGCCTACGAGCAGTACTTC. The rearrangement links TRBV5-4 to TRBJ2-7; 13 positions agree with TRBD2. V lost 5 bases, J lost 2 bases, and 4 bases stayed unmatched. The CDR3 sequence is 15 residues long. Germline CDR1 SGHNT, CDR2 YYREEE (reference sequence).